The 27 T cell receptor beta chains listed next were all sequenced from one sample in a study of beta chain features in type 1 diabetes. What was sequenced were expressed TCRB transcripts, since all of the isolated RNA had been reverse transcribed. TCRdb's copy holds only in-frame clones and misses some; the assay was immunoSEQ multiplex PCR. The table lists around 240,000 clones, 9% to 10% of them singletons. The material sequenced was naive CD4+ T cells from blood. These TCRs come from a young woman in good health.

V is TRBV5-1 and J is TRBJ2-2; 7 bases match TRBD1. Germline V CDR1 and CDR2: SGHRS, YFSETQ. There are 17 residues in the CDR3. The J segment lost 4 bases and the V segment lost 4 bases, leaving 13 bases of the junction unmatched. The CDR3 here is CASSKDRTGRGTGELFF. DNA for the CDR3: TGCGCCAGCAGCAAGGACAGGACAGGCCGTGGCACCGGGGAGCTGTTTTTT.

The chain joins TRBV7-2 to TRBJ1-3; D ambiguous. Trimming left V 5 bases short and J 4 bases short, with 9 bases between. Germline values: CDR1 SGHTA, CDR2 FQGNSA. The CDR3 consists of 13 residues. The CDR3 loop reads CASSPTRGNTIYF. The CDR3 coding sequence is TGTGCCAGCAGCCCCACACGAGGAAACACCATATATTTT. Variable domain in full (rest from reference TRBV7-2 and TRBJ1-3): GAGVSQSPSNKVTEKGKDVELRCDPISGHTALYWYRQSLGQGLEFLIYFQGNSAPDKSGLPSDRFSAERTGGSVSTLTIQRTQQEDSAVYLCASSPTRGNTIYFGEGSWLTVV.

This rearrangement joins TRBV6-5 to TRBJ2-7; D possibly corresponds to TRBD2 (5 bases). This CDR3 spans 14 amino acids. The germline V gene encodes CDR1 MNHEY and CDR2 SVGAGI. The V gene lost 6 bases and the J gene lost 2 bases, with 14 bases spanning the gap. The chain's CDR3 is CASSRRAEAYEQYF. As DNA, the CDR3 is TGTGCCAGCAGCCGACGCGCGGAGGCCTACGAGCAGTACTTC.

This chain connects TRBV18 to TRBJ2-1, with 12 nucleotides matching TRBD2. Germline V gene sequence: CDR1 KGHSH, CDR2 LQKENI. The CDR3 is 14 amino acids. After removal of 5 bases from V and 9 bases from J, the junction contained 5 bases not matched to a gene. This CDR3 is CASSSTSGGGEQFF. The CDR3 DNA follows: TGTGCCAGCTCATCGACTAGCGGGGGAGGTGAGCAGTTCTTC.

This clone was counted ten times or more. The chain recombines TRBV4-2 with TRBJ2-3; TRBD2 aligns across 8 bases. CDR3 size: 16 residues. CDR1 is LGHNA, CDR2 YNFKEQ, per germline. V shed 3 bases, J shed 3 bases, and the junction held 8 bases outside the gene matches. In nucleotides, the CDR3 is TGTGCCAGCAGCCACCCTCAGCGGGAGTCGACAGATACGCAGTATTTT. Amino acids: CASSHPQRESTDTQYF.

V gene TRBV13 combines with J gene TRBJ2-3; 8 positions match TRBD2. Germline-derived CDR1 and CDR2 are PRHDT and FYEKMQ (reference sequence). This CDR3 spans 18 amino acids. Unmatched junction bases numbered 17, after V lost 5 bases and J lost 4 bases. In DNA, the CDR3 is TGTGCCAGCAGCGGTGGGGTAGGGGGGCTAGCGGGCTCAGATACGCAGTATTTT. Its protein is CASSGGVGGLAGSDTQYF.

V usage is TRBV5-4 and J usage is TRBJ2-4; TRBD1 matches at 7 bases. The CDR3 has 15 amino acids. Trimming took 4 bases from V and 4 from J; bases not matched to a gene: 8. The germline V gene encodes CDR1 SGHNT and CDR2 YYREEE (reference sequence). CDR3 sequence (DNA): TGTGCCAGCAGCACTCGACAGGGCACTAAAAACATTCAGTACTTC. Amino acids: CASSTRQGTKNIQYF.

V usage is TRBV7-9 and J usage is TRBJ1-5, with no clear D. This CDR3 is built from 15 residues. CDR1 is SEHNR and CDR2 is FQNEAQ in the germline V gene (reference sequence). V lost 6 bases, J lost 4 bases, and 16 bases lay in between. The CDR3 nucleotides are TGTGCCAGCAGTTCCGACTCGTTGTGGAATCAGCCCCAGCATTTT. Protein sequence: CASSSDSLWNQPQHF.

This rearrangement joins TRBV10-3 to TRBJ2-1, with D perhaps TRBD2 (8 bases). The germline gives CDR1 ENHRY, CDR2 SYGVKD. Trimming left V 5 bases short and J 4 bases short, with 27 bases between. The CDR3 length is 19 residues. CDR3 loop: CAISTYLGRGQEGYNEQFF. Written as DNA, the CDR3 is TGTGCCATCAGTACCTACCTCGGGAGGGGGCAAGAAGGGTACAATGAGCAGTTCTTC.

This clone has more than one count but fewer than ten. The chain uses TRBV18 and TRBJ2-1; possibly TRBD2 for D (6 bases). The V end lost 5 bases, the J end lost 7 bases, and 15 bases lay between the germline ends. Germline CDR1 reads KGHSH; CDR2 reads LQKENI. The CDR3 runs to 14 residues. CDR3 nucleotides: TGTGCCAGCTCATCGGCCGGGGGAGATAATGAGCAGTTCTTC. Translating it yields CASSSAGGDNEQFF.

The gene calls are TRBV7-9 and TRBJ2-7, with D possibly matching TRBD1 (5 bases). CDR3 length: 15 amino acids. Germline V CDR1 and CDR2: SEHNR, FQNEAQ (reference sequence). The V and J ends lost 1 base and 2 bases respectively, with 12 bases between them. As DNA, the CDR3 is TGTGCCAGCAGCTTAGAAGGGGCCAGGGCCTACGAGCAGTACTTC. This gives the protein CASSLEGARAYEQYF.

The V and J genes are TRBV6-1 and TRBJ2-7; possible D gene TRBD1, 6 bases. V lost 5 bases and J 0 bases, leaving 14 bases between the germline ends. Per the germline V gene, CDR1 is MNHNS and CDR2 is SASEGT. The CDR3 contains 15 residues. In nucleotides, the CDR3 is TGTGCCAGCAGTTCCACAGGGTTAAGCTCCTACGAGCAGTACTTC. Protein: CASSSTGLSSYEQYF.

This clone was counted between two and nine times. The V and J genes are TRBV9 and TRBJ1-1, with unresolved D. From germline, CDR1 is SGDLS and CDR2 YYNGEE. The CDR3 sequence is 14 residues long. The V end was cut by 0 bases, the J end by 4 bases, with 10 bases between. DNA for the CDR3: TGTGCCAGCAGCGTAGGGTTGGAGGGCACTGAAGCTTTCTTT. It translates to CASSVGLEGTEAFF.

This sequence joins TRBV6-5 and TRBJ2-5, with 7 nucleotides matching TRBD1. Looked up from germline, CDR1 is MNHEY and CDR2 is SVGAGI. V shed 4 bases and J 5 bases; nucleotides not matched to a gene: 13. CDR3 length: 16 residues. Here the CDR3 reads CASSFSGQTLLETQYF. Here the CDR3 DNA reads TGTGCCAGCAGTTTCTCGGGACAGACTCTGCTGGAGACCCAGTACTTC.

V and J are TRBV14 and TRBJ1-2; 8 nucleotides match TRBD1. Germline V lookup: CDR1 SGHDN, CDR2 FVKESK. V shed 0 bases and J 8 bases; nucleotides not matched to a gene: 5. The CDR3 contains 14 residues. The CDR3 DNA is TGTGCCAGCAGCCAAGACCGGCGGGACAGGGGCTACACCTTC. It yields the protein CASSQDRRDRGYTF. Drawing the rest from reference TRBV14 and TRBJ1-2, the complete variable domain is EAGVTQFPSHSVIEKGQTVTLRCDPISGHDNLYWYRRVMGKEIKFLLHFVKESKQDESGMPNNRFLAERTGGTYSTLKVQPAELEDSGVYFCASSQDRRDRGYTFGSGTRLTVV.

The chain uses TRBV6-1 and TRBJ2-1; D is perhaps TRBD1 (6 bases). Trimming removed 7 bases from V and 6 bases from J, with 13 bases in between. This CDR3 has 13 residues. Germline V gene data show CDR1 as MNHNS and CDR2 as SASEGT. The CDR3, as DNA: TGTGCCAGCATCCAGGGGCTCGGCAATGAGCAGTTCTTC. It is translated as CASIQGLGNEQFF.

This clone appeared a few times. Written as DNA, the CDR3 is TGTGCCATCAGTGGTCGTTCCTACGAGCAGTACTTC. It encodes CAISGRSYEQYF. This rearrangement joins TRBV10-3 to TRBJ2-7; D not certain. There are 12 residues in the CDR3. Germline V CDR1 and CDR2: ENHRY, SYGVKD. Trimming cost V 4 bases and J 1 base, with 5 bases left between them.

A few counts support this clone. The chain is built from TRBV25-1 and TRBJ2-7; tentatively, D is TRBD1 (6 bases). Trimming pared 5 bases from V and 1 base from J, leaving 12 bases between. The V gene's germline CDR1 is MGHDK and CDR2 SYGVNS. The CDR3 has 14 amino acids. For the CDR3, the DNA is TGTGCCAGCAGTCCCGGACAGCTGTCCTACGAGCAGTACTTC. It encodes CASSPGQLSYEQYF.

This clone showed up just a few times. The gene calls are TRBV5-1 and TRBJ2-3; TRBD2 aligns across 9 bases. The germline V gene encodes CDR1 SGHRS and CDR2 YFSETQ. The CDR3 consists of 16 residues. V gave up 4 bases and J gave up 1 base; unmatched junction bases: 7. The CDR3 DNA reads as TGCGCCAGCAGCCCGGGAGCGGGAGGTGGCACAGATACGCAGTATTTT. It translates to CASSPGAGGGTDTQYF. Together with reference TRBV5-1 and TRBJ2-3, the CDR3 gives the full variable domain: KAGVTQTPRYLIKTRGQQVTLSCSPISGHRSVSWYQQTPGQGLQFLFEYFSETQRNKGNFPGRFSGRQFSNSRSEMNVSTLELGDSALYLCASSPGAGGGTDTQYFGPGTRLTVL.

This clone was observed a handful of times. The V and J genes are TRBV6-5 and TRBJ1-1; 7 nucleotides line up with TRBD1. CDR1 is MNHEY and CDR2 is SVGAGI in the germline V gene. The ends lost 8 bases at V and 1 base at J; junction bases unmatched: 4. The CDR3 runs to 13 residues. The DNA of the CDR3 is TGTGCCAGCGTTAGGACAGGGAACACTGAAGCTTTCTTT. Residues: CASVRTGNTEAFF.

This chain uses TRBV5-1 with TRBJ2-1, with TRBD2 identical over 7 bases. The V and J ends lost 4 bases and 0 bases, in that order; junction bases with no gene match: 7. Germline CDR1 SGHRS, CDR2 YFSETQ. There are 16 residues in the CDR3. The CDR3 region is CASSTGLTSSYNEQFF. In DNA form, the CDR3 reads TGCGCCAGCAGCACGGGACTAACAAGCTCCTACAATGAGCAGTTCTTC.

This clone turned up a few times. The chain employs TRBV4-1 and TRBJ2-2; a possible D gene is TRBD2 (6 bases). Germline V gene lookup returns CDR1 MGHRA and CDR2 YSYEKL. V was pared by 1 base and J by 6 bases, with 15 bases between. There are 16 residues in the CDR3. The chain's CDR3 is CASSQAGGAGPGELFF. In nucleotides, the CDR3 is TGCGCCAGCAGCCAAGCCGGAGGGGCGGGGCCCGGGGAGCTGTTTTTT.

The chain couples TRBV19 to TRBJ2-7, with D perhaps matching TRBD2 (6 bases). The CDR3 has 15 residues. Germline CDR1 LNHDA, CDR2 SQIVND (reference sequence). Trimming pared 3 bases from V and 6 bases from J, leaving 18 bases between. CDR3 DNA sequence: TGTGCCAGTAGTATTCCCGGGACTCTGCGCTCCGAGCAGTACTTC. It encodes CASSIPGTLRSEQYF.

Here the CDR3 DNA reads TGTGCCAGCAGCGAGGACACTTACACTGAAGCTTTCTTT. Translated, it gives CASSEDTYTEAFF. The V gene is TRBV7-9, the J gene TRBJ1-1; tentative D call: TRBD1 (5 bases). This CDR3 spans 13 amino acids. Germline CDR1 SEHNR, CDR2 FQNEAQ (reference sequence). Trimming left V 5 bases short and J 3 bases short, with 10 bases between. Complete variable domain (other parts from reference TRBV7-9 and TRBJ1-1): DTGVSQNPRHKITKRGQNVTFRCDPISEHNRLYWYRQTLGQGPEFLTYFQNEAQLEKSRLLSDRFSAERPKGSFSTLEIQRTEQGDSAMYLCASSEDTYTEAFFGQGTRLTVV.

J is TRBJ2-2 and V is TRBV13; 9 bases align to TRBD2. Germline V CDR1 and CDR2: PRHDT, FYEKMQ (reference sequence). This CDR3 is 16 amino acids long. The J segment lost 4 bases and the V segment lost 1 base, leaving 4 bases of the junction unmatched. As DNA, the CDR3 is TGTGCCAGCAGCTTAGATTTAGCGGGGGTCACCGGGGAGCTGTTTTTT. It codes for CASSLDLAGVTGELFF.

The V and J genes are TRBV5-1 and TRBJ2-7; D not certain. Germline assignment: CDR1 SGHRS and CDR2 YFSETQ. The CDR3 sequence is 13 residues long. Trimming removed 3 bases at V and 1 base at J, with 8 bases between. This chain's CDR3 is CASSSGLSYEQYF. The DNA for the CDR3 is TGCGCCAGCAGCTCGGGTCTGTCCTACGAGCAGTACTTC.

The rearrangement uses TRBV28 and TRBJ2-7; D perhaps matches TRBD1 (6 bases). Germline-derived CDR1 and CDR2 are MDHEN and SYDVKM. Trimming cost V 4 bases and J 4 bases, with 17 bases left between them. CDR3 length equals 15 residues. CDR3 protein: CASSSTGGFFYEQYF. The DNA for the CDR3 is TGTGCCAGCAGTTCGACAGGTGGTTTTTTTTACGAGCAGTACTTC.